A single sample is the source of the 8 T cell receptor beta chains below, sequenced in a study of blood T cell repertoires in COVID-19. Profiling relied on immunoSEQ multiplex PCR, and the TCRdb table lists in-frame clones only, not all of them. The sample lists 120,000 or so clones, less than 85% occurring once. The sequencing input was peripheral blood. All receptors derive from a woman older than 75 with acute or convalescent COVID-19.

This clone occurred once. The V gene is TRBV5-1, the J gene TRBJ2-5, with D perhaps TRBD2 (6 bases). This CDR3 is built from 14 residues. The V gene lost 4 bases and the J gene lost 4 bases, with 14 bases spanning the gap. The germline CDR1 and CDR2 sequences are SGHRS and YFSETQ. The CDR3 nucleotides are TGCGCCAGCAGCCCCGGGCGCGGGGTAGAGACCCAGTACTTC. This codes for CASSPGRGVETQYF. The complete variable domain, with remaining parts taken from reference TRBV5-1 and TRBJ2-5, reads KAGVTQTPRYLIKTRGQQVTLSCSPISGHRSVSWYQQTPGQGLQFLFEYFSETQRNKGNFPGRFSGRQFSNSRSEMNVSTLELGDSALYLCASSPGRGVETQYFGPGTRLLVL.

V gene TRBV20-1 combines with J gene TRBJ2-5; weak D call: TRBD2 (6 bases). The CDR3 loop spans 11 amino acids. V was clipped by 8 bases and J by 4 bases, with 11 bases between them. The V gene's germline CDR1 is DFQATT and CDR2 SNEGSKA (reference sequence). Here the CDR3 reads CSQTSRETQYF. The CDR3 bases are TGCAGTCAAACTAGCAGAGAGACCCAGTACTTC.

The chain joins TRBV9 to TRBJ1-3, with D unclear. Germline V CDR1 and CDR2: SGDLS, YYNGEE. The CDR3 spans 16 residues. V gave up 0 bases and J gave up 0 bases, with 10 bases separating them. The CDR3 nucleotides are TGTGCCAGCAGCGTAGTTCCAGCAGGCTCTGGAAACACCATATATTTT. It codes for CASSVVPAGSGNTIYF.

The V and J genes are TRBV10-3 and TRBJ2-3, with D perhaps matching TRBD1 (5 bases). The CDR3 spans 13 residues. CDR1 and CDR2 (germline): ENHRY, SYGVKD. Trimming pared 10 bases from V and 4 bases from J, leaving 15 bases between. CDR3 DNA: TGTGCCAGCCAGGGTCATCAGGCAGATACGCAGTATTTT. It translates to CASQGHQADTQYF.

The chain links TRBV5-6 to TRBJ2-2, with 7 bases fitting TRBD2. Germline assignment: CDR1 SGHDT and CDR2 YYEEEE. The trim removed 7 bases at V and 5 bases at J, leaving 2 bases unmatched. The CDR3 is 12 residues long. The CDR3 is CASGRATGELFF. The CDR3 region has the DNA TGTGCCAGCGGGAGGGCTACCGGGGAGCTGTTTTTT. Full variable domain (remainder filled in from reference TRBV5-6 and TRBJ2-2): DAGVTQSPTHLIKTRGQQVTLRCSPKSGHDTVSWYQQALGQGPQFIFQYYEEEERQRGNFPDRFSGHQFPNYSSELNVNALLLGDSALYLCASGRATGELFFGEGSRLTVL.

V and J are TRBV27 and TRBJ1-1; D gene uncertain. The CDR3 is 13 amino acids. The V gene's germline CDR1 is MNHEY and CDR2 SMNVEV (reference sequence). With 5 bases removed from V and 4 bases from J, the gap between germline ends came to 11 bases. The CDR3 DNA sequence: TGTGCCAGCAGTCCCCGAGTGAGCACTGAAGCTTTCTTT. It is translated as CASSPRVSTEAFF.

The V call is TRBV7-9, the J call TRBJ1-2, with no clear D. V gave up 8 bases and J gave up 3 bases, with 28 bases separating them. Looked up from germline, CDR1 is SEHNR and CDR2 is FQNEAQ (reference sequence). This CDR3 is built from 18 residues. CDR3 bases: TGTGCCAGCGCACTAGGGTGGTCAGGATACAACTCCCACTATGGCTACACCTTC. This sequence encodes CASALGWSGYNSHYGYTF.

The chain has TRBV3-1 (or the pseudogene TRBV3-2) and TRBJ1-4; 8 positions agree with TRBD1. This CDR3 contains 15 residues. Unmatched junction bases numbered 3, after V lost 1 base and J lost 5 bases. In germline, CDR1 is LGHDT, CDR2 YNNKEL (reference sequence). CDR3 in amino acids: CASSQVRQGNEKLFF. The CDR3 DNA sequence: TGTGCCAGCAGCCAAGTACGACAGGGGAATGAAAAACTGTTTTTT.